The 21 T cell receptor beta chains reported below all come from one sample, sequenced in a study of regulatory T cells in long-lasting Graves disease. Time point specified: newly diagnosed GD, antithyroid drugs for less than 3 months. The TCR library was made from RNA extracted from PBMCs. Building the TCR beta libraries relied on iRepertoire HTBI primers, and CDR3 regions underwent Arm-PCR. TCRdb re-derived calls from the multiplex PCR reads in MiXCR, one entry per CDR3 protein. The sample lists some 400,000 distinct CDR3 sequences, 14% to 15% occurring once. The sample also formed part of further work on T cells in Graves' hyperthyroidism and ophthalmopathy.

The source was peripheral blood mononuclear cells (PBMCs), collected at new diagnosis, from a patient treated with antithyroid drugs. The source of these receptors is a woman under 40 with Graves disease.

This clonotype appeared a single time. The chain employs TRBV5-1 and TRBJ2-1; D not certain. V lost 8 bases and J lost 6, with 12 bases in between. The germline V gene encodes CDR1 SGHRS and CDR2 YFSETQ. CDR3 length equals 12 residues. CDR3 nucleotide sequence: TGCGCCAGTACCCTGGCCAGCAATGAGCAGTTCTTC. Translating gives CASTLASNEQFF.

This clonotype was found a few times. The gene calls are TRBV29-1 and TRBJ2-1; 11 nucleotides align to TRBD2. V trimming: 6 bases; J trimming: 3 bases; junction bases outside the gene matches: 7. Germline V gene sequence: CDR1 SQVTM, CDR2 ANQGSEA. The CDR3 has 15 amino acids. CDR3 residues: CSVESGLAGYNEQFF. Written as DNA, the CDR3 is TGCAGCGTCGAATCCGGACTAGCGGGCTACAATGAGCAGTTCTTC.

CDR3 bases: TGTGCCAGCAGTGGCCCGGGACAGGGCACAACCTACGAGCAGTACTTC. It translates to CASSGPGQGTTYEQYF. The chain carries TRBV6-2 or TRBV6-3 and TRBJ2-7; 9 nucleotides agree with TRBD1. The germline CDR1 and CDR2 sequences are MNHEY and SVGEGT. The J segment lost 2 bases and the V segment lost 5 bases, leaving 10 bases of the junction unmatched. The CDR3 loop spans 16 amino acids.

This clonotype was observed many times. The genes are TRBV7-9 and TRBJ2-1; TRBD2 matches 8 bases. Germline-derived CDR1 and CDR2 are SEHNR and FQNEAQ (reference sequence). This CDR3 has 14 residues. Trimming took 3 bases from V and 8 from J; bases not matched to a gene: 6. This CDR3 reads CASSFSAGGDEQFF. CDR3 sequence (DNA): TGTGCCAGCAGCTTTTCCGCGGGAGGCGATGAGCAGTTCTTC.

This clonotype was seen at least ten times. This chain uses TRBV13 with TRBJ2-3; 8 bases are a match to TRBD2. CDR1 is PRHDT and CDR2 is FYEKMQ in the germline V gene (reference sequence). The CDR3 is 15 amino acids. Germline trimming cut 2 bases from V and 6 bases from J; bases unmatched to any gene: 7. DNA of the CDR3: TGTGCCAGCAGCTTACCGGGACTAGGTTTTGATACGCAGTATTTT. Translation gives CASSLPGLGFDTQYF.

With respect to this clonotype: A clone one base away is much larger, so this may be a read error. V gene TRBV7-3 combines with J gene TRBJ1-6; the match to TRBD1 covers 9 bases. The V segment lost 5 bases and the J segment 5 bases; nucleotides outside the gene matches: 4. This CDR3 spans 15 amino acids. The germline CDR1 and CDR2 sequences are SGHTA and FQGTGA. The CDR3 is CASSPGQGNNSPLHF. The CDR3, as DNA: TGTGCCAGCAGCCCCGGACAGGGGAATAATTCACCCCTCCACTTT.

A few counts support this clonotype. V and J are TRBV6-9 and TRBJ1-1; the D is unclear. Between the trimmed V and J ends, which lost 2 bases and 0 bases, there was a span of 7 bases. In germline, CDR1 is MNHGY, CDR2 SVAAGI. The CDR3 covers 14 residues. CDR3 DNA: TGTGCCAGCAGTTATGCAAGGGTGAACACTGAAGCTTTCTTT. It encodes CASSYARVNTEAFF.

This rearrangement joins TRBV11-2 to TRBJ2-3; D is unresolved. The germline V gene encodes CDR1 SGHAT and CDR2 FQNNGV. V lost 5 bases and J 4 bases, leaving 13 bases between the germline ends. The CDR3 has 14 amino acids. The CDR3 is CASSIELLPDTQYF. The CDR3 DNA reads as TGTGCCAGCAGCATCGAACTACTTCCAGATACGCAGTATTTT.

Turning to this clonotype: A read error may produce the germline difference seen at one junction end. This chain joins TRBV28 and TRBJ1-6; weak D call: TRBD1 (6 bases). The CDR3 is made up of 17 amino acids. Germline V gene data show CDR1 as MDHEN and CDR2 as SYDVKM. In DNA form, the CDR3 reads TGTGCCAGCAGTTTGAGGACAGAGAGCTCCTATAATTCACCCCCCCACTTT. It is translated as CASSLRTESSYNSPPHF.

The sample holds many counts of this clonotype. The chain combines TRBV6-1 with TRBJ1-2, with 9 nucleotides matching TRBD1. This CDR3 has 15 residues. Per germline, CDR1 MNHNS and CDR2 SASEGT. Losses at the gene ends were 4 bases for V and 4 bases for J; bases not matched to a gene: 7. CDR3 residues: CASSAGTGRTYGYTF. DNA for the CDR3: TGTGCCAGCAGTGCGGGGACAGGGAGAACCTATGGCTACACCTTC.

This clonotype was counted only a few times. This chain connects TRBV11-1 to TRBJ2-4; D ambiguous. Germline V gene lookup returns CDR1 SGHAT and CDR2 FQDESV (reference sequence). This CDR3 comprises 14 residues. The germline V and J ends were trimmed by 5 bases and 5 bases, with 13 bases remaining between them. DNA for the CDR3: TGTGCCAGCAGCCCGAAGAGTAGTGAAAACATTCAGTACTTC. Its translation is CASSPKSSENIQYF.

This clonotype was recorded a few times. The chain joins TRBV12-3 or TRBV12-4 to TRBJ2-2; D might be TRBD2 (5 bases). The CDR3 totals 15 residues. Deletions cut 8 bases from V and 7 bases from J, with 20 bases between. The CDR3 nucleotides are TGTGCCAGCCGTAACGGGGTTCTGTCGGGCGGGGAGCTGTTTTTT. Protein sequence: CASRNGVLSGGELFF.

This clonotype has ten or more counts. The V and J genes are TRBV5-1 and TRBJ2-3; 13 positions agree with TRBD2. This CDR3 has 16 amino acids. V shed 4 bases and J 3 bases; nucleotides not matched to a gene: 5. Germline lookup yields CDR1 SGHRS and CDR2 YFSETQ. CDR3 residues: CASSRGTSGTTDTQYF. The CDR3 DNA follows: TGCGCCAGCAGCCGAGGGACTAGCGGGACGACAGATACGCAGTATTTT.

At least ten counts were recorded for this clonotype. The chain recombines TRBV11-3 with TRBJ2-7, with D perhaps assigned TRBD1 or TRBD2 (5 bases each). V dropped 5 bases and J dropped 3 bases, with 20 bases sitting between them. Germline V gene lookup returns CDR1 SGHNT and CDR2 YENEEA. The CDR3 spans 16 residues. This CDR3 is CASSRKDGASFYEQYF. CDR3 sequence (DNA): TGTGCCAGCAGCCGCAAAGACGGGGCCTCTTTCTACGAGCAGTACTTC.

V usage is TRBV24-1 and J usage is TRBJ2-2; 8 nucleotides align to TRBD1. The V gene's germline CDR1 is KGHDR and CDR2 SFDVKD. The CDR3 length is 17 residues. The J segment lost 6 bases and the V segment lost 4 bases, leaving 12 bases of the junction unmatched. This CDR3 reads CATSERTGRTVAGELFF. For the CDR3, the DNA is TGTGCCACCAGTGAGCGGACAGGGCGAACGGTCGCCGGGGAGCTGTTTTTT.

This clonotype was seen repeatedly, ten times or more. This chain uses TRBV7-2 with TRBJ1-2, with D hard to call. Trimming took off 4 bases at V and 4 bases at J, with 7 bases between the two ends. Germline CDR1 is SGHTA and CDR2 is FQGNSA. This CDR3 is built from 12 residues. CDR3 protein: CASSSPGYGYTF. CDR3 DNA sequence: TGTGCCAGCAGCTCCCCAGGCTATGGCTACACCTTC.

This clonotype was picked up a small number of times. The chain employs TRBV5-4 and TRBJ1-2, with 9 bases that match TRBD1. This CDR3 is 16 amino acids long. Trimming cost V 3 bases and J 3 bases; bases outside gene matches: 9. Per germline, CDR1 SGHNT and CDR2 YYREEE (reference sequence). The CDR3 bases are TGTGCCAGCAGCTCTTGGGACAGGGCAATTTACTATGGCTACACCTTC. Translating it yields CASSSWDRAIYYGYTF. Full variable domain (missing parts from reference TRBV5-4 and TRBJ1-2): ETGVTQSPTHLIKTRGQQVTLRCSSQSGHNTVSWYQQALGQGPQFIFQYYREEENGRGNFPPRFSGLQFPNYSSELNVNALELDDSALYLCASSSWDRAIYYGYTFGSGTRLTVV.

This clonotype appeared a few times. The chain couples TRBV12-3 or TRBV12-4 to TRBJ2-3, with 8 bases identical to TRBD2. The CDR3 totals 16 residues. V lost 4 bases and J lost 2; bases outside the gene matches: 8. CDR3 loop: CASSSRGGSLTDTQYF. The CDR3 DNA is TGTGCCAGCAGTTCACGCGGGGGGTCCCTCACAGATACGCAGTATTTT.

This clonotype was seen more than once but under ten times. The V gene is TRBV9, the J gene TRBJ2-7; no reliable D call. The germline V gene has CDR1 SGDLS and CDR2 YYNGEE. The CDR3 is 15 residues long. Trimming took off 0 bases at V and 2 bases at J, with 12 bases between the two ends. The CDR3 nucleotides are TGTGCCAGCAGCGTAGCGGCAGCAGACGCCTACGAGCAGTACTTC. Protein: CASSVAAADAYEQYF.

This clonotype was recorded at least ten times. This CDR3 is CSARDYPYEQYF. For the CDR3, the DNA is TGCAGTGCGAGGGACTACCCCTACGAGCAGTACTTC. V gene TRBV20-1 combines with J gene TRBJ2-7; 7 bases map to TRBD2. The CDR3 runs 12 residues. J was trimmed by 2 bases and V by 6 bases; bases with no gene match: 4. Germline V gene sequence: CDR1 DFQATT, CDR2 SNEGSKA (reference sequence).

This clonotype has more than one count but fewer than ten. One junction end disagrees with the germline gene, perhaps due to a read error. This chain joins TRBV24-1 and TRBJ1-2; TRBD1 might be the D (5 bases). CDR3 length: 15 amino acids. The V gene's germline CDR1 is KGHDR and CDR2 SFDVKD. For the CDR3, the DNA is TGTGCCACCAGTGATTCCGGGACCTCTAACTATGGCCACACCTTC. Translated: CATSDSGTSNYGHTF.